The T cell receptor (beta chain) under discussion was sequenced for a study of blood T cell repertoires in COVID-19. The overall study: COVID-19 samples collected from the United States, Italy and Spain covered acute and convalescent phases.

CDR1 SEHNR and CDR2 FQNEAQ come from the germline V gene (reference sequence). The CDR3 sequence is 17 residues long. Trimming at V came to 5 bases and at J to 6 bases, leaving 16 bases not matched to a gene. In the original analysis: How many nucleated cells were present was estimated from reference gene primer amplification. The data were produced by immunoSEQ multiplex PCR, yet TCRdb's version contains in-frame clones alone and is incomplete. That table is the source of V, J and clone size, and D and trimming were worked out from the DNA. The table includes a few hundred thousand clones, approximately 85% detected once. This study enrolled people aged about 18 to 90 from approximately 25 US geographic areas.

The material sequenced was PBMCs or T cells enriched from blood (not recorded which). This chain uses TRBV7-9 with TRBJ1-1, with 9 bases fitting TRBD1. The clonotype comes from a man under 40 who had recovered from COVID-19. The CDR3 sequence is CASSSRQGEGGLAEAFF. In DNA form, the CDR3 reads TGTGCCAGCAGCAGCCGACAGGGGGAGGGCGGTCTCGCTGAAGCTTTCTTT. Combining the CDR3 with reference TRBV7-9 and TRBJ1-1 gives the whole variable domain DTGVSQNPRHKITKRGQNVTFRCDPISEHNRLYWYRQTLGQGPEFLTYFQNEAQLEKSRLLSDRFSAERPKGSFSTLEIQRTEQGDSAMYLCASSSRQGEGGLAEAFFGQGTRLTVV.